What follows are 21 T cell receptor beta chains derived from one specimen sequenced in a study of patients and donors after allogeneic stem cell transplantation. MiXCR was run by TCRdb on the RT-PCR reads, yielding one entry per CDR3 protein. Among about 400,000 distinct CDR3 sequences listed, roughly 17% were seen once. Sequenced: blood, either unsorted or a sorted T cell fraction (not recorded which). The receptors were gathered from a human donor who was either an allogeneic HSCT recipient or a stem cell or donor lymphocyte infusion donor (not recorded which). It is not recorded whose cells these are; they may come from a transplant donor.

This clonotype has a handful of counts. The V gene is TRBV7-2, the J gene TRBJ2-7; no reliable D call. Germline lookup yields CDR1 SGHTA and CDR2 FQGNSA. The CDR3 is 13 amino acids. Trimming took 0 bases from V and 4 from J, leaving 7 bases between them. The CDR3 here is CASSLALRYEQYF. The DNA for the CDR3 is TGTGCCAGCAGCTTAGCGTTGAGATACGAGCAGTACTTC.

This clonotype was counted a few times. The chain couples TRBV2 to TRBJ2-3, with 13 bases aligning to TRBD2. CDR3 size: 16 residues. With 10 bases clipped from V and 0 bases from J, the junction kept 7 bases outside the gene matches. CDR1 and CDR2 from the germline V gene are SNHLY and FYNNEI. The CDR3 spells CATLTSGGKSTDTQYF. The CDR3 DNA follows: TGTGCCACCTTGACTAGCGGGGGGAAGAGCACAGATACGCAGTATTTT.

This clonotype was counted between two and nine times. The CDR3 region is CASSLGGGKAANYGYTF. The CDR3 nucleotides are TGTGCCAGCAGCTTAGGTGGGGGAAAGGCAGCTAACTATGGCTACACCTTC. The V call is TRBV7-3, the J call TRBJ1-2, with D perhaps matching TRBD1 (5 bases). The CDR3 totals 17 residues. The V gene lost 2 bases and the J gene lost 0 bases, with 16 bases spanning the gap. CDR1 SGHTA and CDR2 FQGTGA come from the germline V gene.

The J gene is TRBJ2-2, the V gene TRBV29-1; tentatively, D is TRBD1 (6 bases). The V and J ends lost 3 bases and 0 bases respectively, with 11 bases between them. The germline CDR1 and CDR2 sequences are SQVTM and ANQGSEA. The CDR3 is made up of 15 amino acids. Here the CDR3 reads CSVEGTTTNTGELFF. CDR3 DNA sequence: TGCAGCGTTGAGGGGACAACGACGAACACCGGGGAGCTGTTTTTT.

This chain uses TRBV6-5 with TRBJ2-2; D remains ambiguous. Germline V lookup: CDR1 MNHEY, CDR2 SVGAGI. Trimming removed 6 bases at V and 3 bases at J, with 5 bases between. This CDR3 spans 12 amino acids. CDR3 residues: CASRKDTGELFF. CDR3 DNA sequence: TGTGCCAGCAGGAAGGACACCGGGGAGCTGTTTTTT.

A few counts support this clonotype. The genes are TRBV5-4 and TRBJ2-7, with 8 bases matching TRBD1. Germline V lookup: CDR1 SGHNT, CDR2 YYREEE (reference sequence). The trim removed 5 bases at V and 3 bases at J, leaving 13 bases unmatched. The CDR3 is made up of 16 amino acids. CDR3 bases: TGTGCCAGCAGTTCAGCTGGTCGACAGGGGCACTACGAGCAGTACTTC. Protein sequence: CASSSAGRQGHYEQYF.

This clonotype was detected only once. This CDR3 reads CASSPRGRGLFGNTIYF. CDR3 nucleotide sequence: TGTGCCAGCTCACCACGTGGCAGGGGGCTATTTGGAAACACCATATATTTT. This sequence joins TRBV18 and TRBJ1-3; 8 bases agree with TRBD1. V trimming: 1 base; J trimming: 3 bases; junction bases outside the gene matches: 8. The CDR3 covers 17 residues. Per the germline V gene, CDR1 is KGHSH and CDR2 is LQKENI.

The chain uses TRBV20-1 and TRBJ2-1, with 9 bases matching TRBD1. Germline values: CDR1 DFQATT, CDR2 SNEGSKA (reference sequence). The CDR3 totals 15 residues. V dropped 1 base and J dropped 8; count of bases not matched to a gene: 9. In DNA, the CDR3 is TGCAGTGCTAGAGGAAAGGGACAGGGCTCCGATGAGCAGTTCTTC. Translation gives CSARGKGQGSDEQFF.

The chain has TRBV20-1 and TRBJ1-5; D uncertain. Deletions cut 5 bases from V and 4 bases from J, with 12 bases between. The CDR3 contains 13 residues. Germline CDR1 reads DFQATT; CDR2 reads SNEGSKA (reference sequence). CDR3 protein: CSASMDQNQPQHF. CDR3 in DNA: TGCAGTGCTTCTATGGACCAAAATCAGCCCCAGCATTTT.

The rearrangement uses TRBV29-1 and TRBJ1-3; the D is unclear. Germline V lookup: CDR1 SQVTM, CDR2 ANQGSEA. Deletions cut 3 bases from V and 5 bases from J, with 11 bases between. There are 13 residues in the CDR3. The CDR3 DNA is TGCAGCGTTGACCGTCTCGGTAGAAACACCATATATTTT. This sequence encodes CSVDRLGRNTIYF.

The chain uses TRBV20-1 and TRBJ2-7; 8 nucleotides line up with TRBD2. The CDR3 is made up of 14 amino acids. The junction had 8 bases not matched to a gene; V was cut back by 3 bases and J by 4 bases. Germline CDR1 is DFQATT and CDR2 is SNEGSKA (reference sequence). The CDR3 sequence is CSARPPGLGYEQYF. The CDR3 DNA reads TGCAGTGCTAGGCCCCCGGGACTAGGTTACGAGCAGTACTTC.

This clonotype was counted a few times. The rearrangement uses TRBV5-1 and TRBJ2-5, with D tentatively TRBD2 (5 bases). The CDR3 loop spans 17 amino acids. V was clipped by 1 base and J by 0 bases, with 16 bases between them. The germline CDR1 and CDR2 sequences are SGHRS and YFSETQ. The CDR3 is CASSLRWERHNQETQYF. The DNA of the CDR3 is TGCGCCAGCAGCTTGAGGTGGGAGCGGCACAACCAAGAGACCCAGTACTTC.

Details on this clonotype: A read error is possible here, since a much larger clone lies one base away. The CDR3, as DNA: TGTGCCAGCAGCTCGGGACTAGCGGGAGCCGGGGAGATGTTTTTT. Its protein is CASSSGLAGAGEMFF. This chain joins TRBV5-6 and TRBJ2-2; TRBD2 agrees at 14 bases. The CDR3 is made up of 15 amino acids. Germline CDR1 SGHDT, CDR2 YYEEEE.

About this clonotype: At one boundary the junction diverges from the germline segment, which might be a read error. The CDR3 protein is CASGPASGGLYGQYF. Written as DNA, the CDR3 is TGTGCCAGCGGCCCCGCTAGCGGGGGATTATACGGGCAGTACTTC. This sequence joins TRBV27 and TRBJ2-7, with 10 bases that match TRBD2. This CDR3 is 15 amino acids long. From germline, CDR1 is MNHEY and CDR2 SMNVEV (reference sequence).

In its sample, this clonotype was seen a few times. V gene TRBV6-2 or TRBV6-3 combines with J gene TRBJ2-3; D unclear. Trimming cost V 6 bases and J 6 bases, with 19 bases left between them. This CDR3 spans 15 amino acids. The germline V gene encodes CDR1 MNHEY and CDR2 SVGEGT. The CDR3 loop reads CASSQPAMSVDTQYF. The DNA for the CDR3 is TGTGCCAGCAGCCAGCCGGCTATGTCGGTGGATACGCAGTATTTT.

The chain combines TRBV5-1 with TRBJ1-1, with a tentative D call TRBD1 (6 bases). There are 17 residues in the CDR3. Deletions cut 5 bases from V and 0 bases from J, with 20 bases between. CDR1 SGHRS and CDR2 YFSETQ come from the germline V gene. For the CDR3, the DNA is TGCGCCAGCAGGAGCGCCCGGACAGAACTTATGAACACTGAAGCTTTCTTT. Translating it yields CASRSARTELMNTEAFF.

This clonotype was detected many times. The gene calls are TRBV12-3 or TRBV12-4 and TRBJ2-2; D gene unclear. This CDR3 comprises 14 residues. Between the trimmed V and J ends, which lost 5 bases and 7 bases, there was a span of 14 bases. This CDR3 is CASSPTLGLGELFF. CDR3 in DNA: TGTGCCAGCAGTCCAACTCTAGGGCTCGGGGAGCTGTTTTTT.

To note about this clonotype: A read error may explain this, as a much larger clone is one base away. The CDR3, as DNA: TGCGCCAGCAGCCAAGAACCAGGGACTTCCTATGGCTACACCTTC. This codes for CASSQEPGTSYGYTF. This rearrangement joins TRBV4-3 to TRBJ1-2, with D maybe TRBD1 (5 bases). The germline V gene has CDR1 LGHNA and CDR2 YSLEER. CDR3 length equals 15 residues. V gave up 0 bases and J gave up 4 bases, with 12 bases separating them.

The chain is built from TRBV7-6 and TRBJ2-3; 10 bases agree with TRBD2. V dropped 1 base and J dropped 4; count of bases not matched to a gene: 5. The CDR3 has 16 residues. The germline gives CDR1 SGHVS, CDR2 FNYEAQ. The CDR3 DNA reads TGTGCCAGCAGCTTAGAGGCTAGCGGGAGCGCAGATACGCAGTATTTT. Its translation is CASSLEASGSADTQYF.

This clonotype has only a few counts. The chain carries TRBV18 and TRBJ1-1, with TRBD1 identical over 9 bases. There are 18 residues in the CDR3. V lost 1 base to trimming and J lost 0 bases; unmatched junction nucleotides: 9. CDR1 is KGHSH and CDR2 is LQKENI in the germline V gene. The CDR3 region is CASSPRDRVGSMNTEAFF. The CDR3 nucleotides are TGTGCCAGCTCACCACGGGACAGGGTAGGCTCGATGAACACTGAAGCTTTCTTT.

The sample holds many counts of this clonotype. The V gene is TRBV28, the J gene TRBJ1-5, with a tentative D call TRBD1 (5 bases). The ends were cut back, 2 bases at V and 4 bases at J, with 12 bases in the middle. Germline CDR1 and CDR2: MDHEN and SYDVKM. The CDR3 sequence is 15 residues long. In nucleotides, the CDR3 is TGTGCCAGCAGTTTAGTCCAGGGATCGAATCAGCCCCAGCATTTT. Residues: CASSLVQGSNQPQHF.